This T cell receptor beta chain is from a study of human T cells and chemical hapten exposure. TCRdb used MiXCR to reprocess the RACE reads, holding one entry per CDR3 protein. The sample includes more than 300,000 distinct CDR3 sequences, around 5.5% of them seen just once. The ends were cut back, 1 base at V and 10 bases at J, with 8 bases in the middle. Germline loops: CDR1 SGHRS, CDR2 YFSETQ. This CDR3 spans 11 amino acids. The time point here: pre-sensitization, week 0. The treatment denotes: therapeutic diphenylcyclopropenone sensitization with weekly scalp DPC. This chain uses TRBV5-1 with TRBJ2-5; no firm D call. The material sequenced was whole blood, taken in connection with sensitization to the hapten diphenylcyclopropenone (DPC). The clonotype comes from a woman between 18 and 29 years old with alopecia areata. Some clones in this sample may be carry-over from other donors' samples. The CDR3 region is CASSLTYIQYF. CDR3 coding DNA: TGCGCCAGCAGCTTGACCTACATCCAGTACTTC.